This passage covers 19 T cell receptor beta chains from one sample sequenced in a study of vaccination effects on CD4 cells after COVID-19. Before sequencing, viral peptide pools were used by the ViraFEST assay to expand antigen-specific CD4+ T cells. CD4+ T cells were isolated after 10 days of culture. A positive SARS-CoV-2 PCR test fell between March and December 2020. For these TCRs, the target antigens are not known. Sequencing was performed with immunoSEQ multiplex PCR; in TCRdb, only in-frame clones are kept and a portion is missing. In the table there are 20,000 to 30,000 clones, 77% of which are singletons. Here the sequenced sample was CD4+ T cells from PBMCs cultured with HCoV-NL63 spike peptides, taken before COVID-19 vaccination. The receptors were gathered from a human donor who had a prior SARS-CoV-2 infection.

A single count supports this clone. V gene TRBV2 combines with J gene TRBJ2-5; D remains unclear. Looked up from germline, CDR1 is SNHLY and CDR2 is FYNNEI. This CDR3 is 12 amino acids long. V lost 6 bases and J 3 bases, leaving 8 bases between the germline ends. The CDR3 protein is CASRANEETQYF. Here the CDR3 DNA reads TGTGCCAGCAGGGCCAACGAAGAGACCCAGTACTTC.

This clone was observed a single time. V gene TRBV9 combines with J gene TRBJ2-7; D might be TRBD1 (6 bases). Trimming stripped 3 bases from V and 2 bases from J, with 15 bases between. This CDR3 has 15 residues. The V gene's germline CDR1 is SGDLS and CDR2 YYNGEE. The CDR3 DNA reads TGTGCCAGCAGCGCGGATTACAGGGTTGCCTACGAGCAGTACTTC. It specifies CASSADYRVAYEQYF.

In its sample, this clone was seen many times. The chain is built from TRBV10-3 and TRBJ1-4; 7 nucleotides match TRBD1. Looked up from germline, CDR1 is ENHRY and CDR2 is SYGVKD. Germline trimming cut 0 bases from V and 8 bases from J; bases unmatched to any gene: 6. CDR3 length: 15 amino acids. The CDR3 nucleotides read TGTGCCATCAGTGAGTCGGTAGGGGGCGCGGAAAAACTGTTTTTT. Protein product: CAISESVGGAEKLFF.

The CDR3 reads CASRVGDLTNYGYTF. The CDR3 region has the DNA TGTGCCAGTAGGGTGGGGGACCTAACTAACTATGGCTACACCTTC. The gene calls are TRBV19 and TRBJ1-2; D possibly corresponds to TRBD1 (5 bases). V shed 6 bases and J shed 0 bases, with 14 bases lying between them. Germline V lookup: CDR1 LNHDA, CDR2 SQIVND (reference sequence). CDR3 length: 15 amino acids.

V is TRBV2 and J is TRBJ2-1; TRBD2 matches 9 bases. The CDR3 sequence is 16 residues long. Trimming at V came to 0 bases and at J to 6 bases, leaving 6 bases not matched to a gene. In germline, CDR1 is SNHLY, CDR2 FYNNEI. CDR3 sequence reads: CASSEAGLALGNEQFF. The CDR3 nucleotides read TGTGCCAGCAGTGAAGCAGGACTAGCGCTCGGCAATGAGCAGTTCTTC.

A few counts support this clone. The rearrangement joins TRBV11-3 to TRBJ1-2, with D hard to call. With 2 bases removed from V and 4 bases from J, the gap between germline ends came to 8 bases. Per the germline V gene, CDR1 is SGHNT and CDR2 is YENEEA. This CDR3 region has 13 residues. The CDR3 nucleotides read TGTGCCAGCAGCTTACAGCGGGCCTATGGCTACACCTTC. Translated, it gives CASSLQRAYGYTF. The variable domain in full, completed from reference TRBV11-3 and TRBJ1-2, reads EAGVVQSPRYKIIEKKQPVAFWCNPISGHNTLYWYLQNLGQGPELLIRYENEEAVDDSQLPKDRFSAERLKGVDSTLKIQPAELGDSAVYLCASSLQRAYGYTFGSGTRLTVV.

This clone was found a few times. The chain couples TRBV9 to TRBJ2-7, with D unclear. This CDR3 is built from 16 residues. V gave up 3 bases and J gave up 2 bases, with 18 bases separating them. Germline CDR1 and CDR2: SGDLS and YYNGEE. CDR3 protein: CASSDDLRYPPYEQYF. The CDR3 bases are TGTGCCAGCAGCGATGACCTCAGATACCCCCCCTACGAGCAGTACTTC.

This chain links TRBV28 with TRBJ1-1; D not certain. Trimming took 7 bases from V and 0 from J, leaving 6 bases between them. Germline values: CDR1 MDHEN, CDR2 SYDVKM. The CDR3 sequence is 12 residues long. CDR3 region: CASKPLNTEAFF. As DNA, the CDR3 is TGTGCCAGCAAACCCCTGAACACTGAAGCTTTCTTT.

The chain carries TRBV2 and TRBJ2-5; 8 bases are shared with TRBD1. With V trimmed by 3 bases and J by 5 bases, 5 bases remained unmatched. Germline CDR1 is SNHLY and CDR2 is FYNNEI. The CDR3 contains 14 residues. The CDR3: CASSEDRVWETQYF. In nucleotides, the CDR3 is TGTGCCAGCAGTGAGGACAGGGTCTGGGAGACCCAGTACTTC.

The CDR3 region is CASSPPGLALNEQFF. CDR3 sequence (DNA): TGTGCCAGCAGCCCGCCGGGACTAGCCTTGAATGAGCAGTTCTTC. V gene TRBV7-3 combines with J gene TRBJ2-1, with TRBD2 matching 9 bases. CDR1 SGHTA and CDR2 FQGTGA come from the germline V gene. The CDR3 has 15 amino acids. V shed 5 bases and J 7 bases; nucleotides not matched to a gene: 9.

This clone was seen just once. This chain joins TRBV7-8 and TRBJ1-2; no clear D gene. Germline loops: CDR1 SGHVS, CDR2 FQNEAQ. The length of the CDR3 is 15 residues. Trimming removed 1 base at V and 2 bases at J, with 11 bases between. The CDR3: CASSLGSAENYGYTF. CDR3 nucleotide sequence: TGTGCCAGCAGCTTAGGTTCGGCGGAGAACTATGGCTACACCTTC.

The rearrangement links TRBV24-1 to TRBJ2-7; 10 positions match TRBD2. V lost 3 bases, J lost 6 bases, and 10 bases stayed unmatched. The germline V gene has CDR1 KGHDR and CDR2 SFDVKD. This CDR3 has 16 residues. The CDR3 nucleotides are TGTGCCACCAGTGATCACTCTAGCGGGAGTCTGATCGAGCAGTACTTC. Encoded protein: CATSDHSSGSLIEQYF.

This chain connects TRBV3-1 (or the pseudogene TRBV3-2) to TRBJ2-7; tentatively, D is TRBD1 (6 bases). There are 12 residues in the CDR3. Per germline, CDR1 LGHDT and CDR2 YNNKEL (reference sequence). V was trimmed by 3 bases and J by 6 bases, leaving 9 bases between them. The CDR3 DNA reads as TGTGCCAGCAGCCAGGGGGCAGGCGAGCAGTACTTC. It yields the protein CASSQGAGEQYF.

V usage is TRBV2 and J usage is TRBJ1-1, with a possible D match to TRBD1 (5 bases). V was trimmed by 3 bases and J by 8 bases, leaving 10 bases between them. CDR1 is SNHLY, CDR2 FYNNEI, per germline. This CDR3 comprises 12 residues. CDR3 residues: CASSDVGTEAFF. The CDR3 nucleotides are TGTGCCAGCAGTGATGTTGGGACCGAAGCTTTCTTT. The whole variable domain, filled in from reference TRBV2 and TRBJ1-1, reads EPEVTQTPSHQVTQMGQEVILRCVPISNHLYFYWYRQILGQKVEFLVSFYNNEISEKSEIFDDQFSVERPDGSNFTLKIRSTKLEDSAMYFCASSDVGTEAFFGQGTRLTVV.

The chain links TRBV19 to TRBJ2-2; TRBD1 matches at 7 bases. The CDR3 is 19 residues long. Losses at the gene ends were 6 bases for V and 4 bases for J; bases not matched to a gene: 20. The germline V gene encodes CDR1 LNHDA and CDR2 SQIVND (reference sequence). The CDR3 region has the DNA TGTGCCAGTAGCAGTATACGTCTTCGGCACAGGGGTGGCACCGGGGAGCTGTTTTTT. It translates to CASSSIRLRHRGGTGELFF.

A remark on this clone: An end of the junction does not agree with germline; a read error may underlie this. The gene calls are TRBV7-7 and TRBJ1-1; unclear D gene. The CDR3 is 13 amino acids. Germline V gene data show CDR1 as SSHAT and CDR2 as FNYEAQ (reference sequence). CDR3 region: CASSFAENTEAFF. CDR3 sequence (DNA): TGTGCTAGCAGCTTTGCAGAGAACACTGAAGCTTTCTTT.

This clone was recorded once. The chain links TRBV7-3 to TRBJ1-6; unclear D gene. The CDR3 runs 14 residues. Germline assignment: CDR1 SGHTA and CDR2 FQGTGA. The V end lost 2 bases, the J end lost 7 bases, and 9 bases lay between the germline ends. CDR3 sequence (DNA): TGTGCCAGCAGCTTACTAGGGAACAATTCACCCCTCCACTTT. Its protein is CASSLLGNNSPLHF.

The chain joins TRBV19 to TRBJ2-5, with 7 nucleotides matching TRBD1. Unmatched junction bases numbered 11, after V lost 1 base and J lost 6 bases. CDR1 and CDR2 from the germline V gene are LNHDA and SQIVND (reference sequence). The CDR3 covers 16 residues. The CDR3 region has the DNA TGTGCCAGTAGTATAGCCCACAGGGGAGCCGGGAAGACCCAGTACTTC. This encodes CASSIAHRGAGKTQYF.

CDR3: CASSFPGSTDTQYF. The CDR3 nucleotides read TGTGCCAGCAGCTTCCCCGGAAGCACAGATACGCAGTATTTT. The chain combines TRBV9 with TRBJ2-3; D is unclear. Germline V lookup: CDR1 SGDLS, CDR2 YYNGEE. The CDR3 has 14 amino acids. Trimming removed 4 bases from V and 0 bases from J, with 9 bases in between.